This TCR beta chain was sequenced during a study of T cell responses to AZD1222 COVID-19 vaccine. J gave up 7 bases and V 3 bases, and 6 bases lay outside the gene matches. The length of the CDR3 is 15 residues. The germline V gene has CDR1 SGDLS and CDR2 YYNGEE. About this clone itself: Its antigen is unknown. At the DNA level, this CDR3 is encoded by other sequences in the same sample as well.

TCRdb's copy holds only in-frame clones and misses some; the assay was immunoSEQ multiplex PCR. The repertoire holds about 150,000 clones, with approximately 90% as singletons. General study points: Targets within unmutated variant regions were reportedly found for nearly half of spike-specific TCRs. Along spike, vaccine-associated CD4 TCRs were found throughout, with dominance at 160-218 and 743-854.

This specimen consisted of peripheral blood, obtained on day 0 of AZD1222 vaccination. This clonotype was obtained from an adult in good health. The V gene is TRBV9, the J gene TRBJ2-1; 11 bases agree with TRBD2. The DNA of the CDR3 is TGTGCCAGCAGCGCCCGACTAGCGGGAAGGAATGAGCAGTTCTTC. Translated: CASSARLAGRNEQFF.